Listed here are 5 T cell receptor beta chains from one sample, sequenced in a study of blood T cell repertoires in COVID-19. Here immunoSEQ multiplex PCR was the method, and the copy in TCRdb shows in-frame clones only, minus some. The sample records roughly 350,000 clones, around 89% being singletons. Sequenced: peripheral blood. The receptors derive from a woman aged 45-65 years with active or convalescent COVID-19.

This clone has a single count. The gene calls are TRBV19 and TRBJ2-7, with D maybe TRBD1 (6 bases). The CDR3 contains 14 residues. From germline, CDR1 is LNHDA and CDR2 SQIVND (reference sequence). V lost 10 bases and J lost 5, with 21 bases in between. The CDR3 protein is CATTMAEKGDEQYF. CDR3 DNA sequence: TGTGCCACTACCATGGCGGAAAAGGGGGACGAGCAGTACTTC.

Here the CDR3 DNA reads TGTGCCAGCAGTCCAGTCGCGGGGTCCTACGAGCAGTACTTC. Translated: CASSPVAGSYEQYF. This sequence joins TRBV2 and TRBJ2-7; maybe TRBD2 (6 bases). Germline values: CDR1 SNHLY, CDR2 FYNNEI. This CDR3 contains 14 residues. V was cut by 5 bases and J by 1 base, with 12 bases left in between.

This chain links TRBV20-1 with TRBJ2-1; no definite D call. The CDR3 runs 11 residues. Germline V gene lookup returns CDR1 DFQATT and CDR2 SNEGSKA (reference sequence). V was shortened by 0 bases and J by 9 bases, with 6 bases between the two germline ends. In nucleotides, the CDR3 is TGCAGTGCTAGAGATGAGGTTGAGCAGTTCTTC. Protein: CSARDEVEQFF.

The rearrangement uses TRBV5-1 and TRBJ2-2; 7 nucleotides align to TRBD1. The junction had 0 bases not matched to a gene; V was cut back by 3 bases and J by 1 base. The CDR3 sequence is 14 residues long. Germline V gene sequence: CDR1 SGHRS, CDR2 YFSETQ. This CDR3 is CASSWTGNTGELFF. As DNA, the CDR3 is TGCGCCAGCAGCTGGACAGGGAACACCGGGGAGCTGTTTTTT.

The chain combines TRBV4-1 with TRBJ1-1; tentative D call: TRBD1 (5 bases). The CDR3 is made up of 17 amino acids. V lost 0 bases to trimming and J lost 0 bases, with 14 bases between them. Germline loops: CDR1 MGHRA, CDR2 YSYEKL. This CDR3 reads CASSQEPGGGMNTEAFF. The CDR3 coding sequence is TGCGCCAGCAGCCAAGAACCCGGGGGAGGGATGAACACTGAAGCTTTCTTT.